This TCR beta chain came from a study of cytomegalovirus exposure and HLA in healthy donors. The ends were cut back, 4 bases at V and 6 bases at J, with 19 bases in the middle. Germline V gene sequence: CDR1 SGHRS, CDR2 YFSETQ. The CDR3 is 15 amino acids. The study ran its PCR with 60 Vbeta and 13 Jbeta primers. Data came from immunoSEQ multiplex PCR; TCRdb stores just in-frame clones and leaves some out. Of more than 150,000 clones in the sample, approximately 82% were seen once. This TCR derives from a girl aged 2 to 9 in good health and CMV-seropositive. The V gene is TRBV5-1, the J gene TRBJ1-2; D gene uncertain. Sequencing was carried out using PBMCs. DNA of the CDR3: TGCGCCAGCAGCCGAGGGAGTTCGAGTGGGGATGGCTACACCTTC. This encodes CASSRGSSSGDGYTF.